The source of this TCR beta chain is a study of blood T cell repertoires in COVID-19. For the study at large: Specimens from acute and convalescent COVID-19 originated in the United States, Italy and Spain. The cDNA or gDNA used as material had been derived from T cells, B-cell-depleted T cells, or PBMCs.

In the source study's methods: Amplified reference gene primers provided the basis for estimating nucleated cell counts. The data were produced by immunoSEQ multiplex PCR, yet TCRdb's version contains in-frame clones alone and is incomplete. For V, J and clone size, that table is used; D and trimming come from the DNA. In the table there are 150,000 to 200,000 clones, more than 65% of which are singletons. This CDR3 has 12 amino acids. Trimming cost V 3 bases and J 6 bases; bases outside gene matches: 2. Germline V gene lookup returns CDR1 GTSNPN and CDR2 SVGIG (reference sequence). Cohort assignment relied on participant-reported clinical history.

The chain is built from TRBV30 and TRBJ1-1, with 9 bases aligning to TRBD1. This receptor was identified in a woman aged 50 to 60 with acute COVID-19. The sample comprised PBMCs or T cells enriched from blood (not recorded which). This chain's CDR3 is CAWSRQGAEAFF. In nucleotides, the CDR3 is TGTGCCTGGAGCCGACAGGGGGCTGAAGCTTTCTTT.